The 10 T cell receptor beta chains given below trace back to one sample, sequenced in a study of shared clonotypes between healthy human individuals. CD8 cells classed as naive were CD45RO-negative and positively selected for CCR7, excluding terminally differentiated effector memory CD45RA+ cells. Sequenced by immunoSEQ multiplex PCR; TCRdb stores in-frame clones only, minus some. The data contain about 1.9 million clones, 80% to 95% of them singletons. Source material: naive CD8+ T cells from PBMCs. These receptors all stem from a man aged 18 to 30 in good health. Some clones in this sample may be carry-over from other donors' samples.

This clone showed up just once. V and J are TRBV10-1 and TRBJ2-3; maybe TRBD1 (5 bases). In germline, CDR1 is WNHNN, CDR2 SYGVQD (reference sequence). The CDR3 spans 15 residues. V lost 0 bases to trimming and J lost 4 bases, with 11 bases between them. The CDR3 DNA sequence: TGCGCCAGCAGTGAGTCGTCCAGGGTCGCAGATACGCAGTATTTT. It translates to CASSESSRVADTQYF.

The CDR3 DNA is TGTGCCAGCAGCATAGATTACAGGGGGCTGGGAGAGACCCAGTACTTC. It translates to CASSIDYRGLGETQYF. This rearrangement joins TRBV7-2 to TRBJ2-5, with TRBD1 matching over 9 bases. The germline CDR1 and CDR2 sequences are SGHTA and FQGNSA. Trimming cost V 5 bases and J 4 bases; bases outside gene matches: 11. CDR3 size: 16 residues.

The V gene is TRBV6-5, the J gene TRBJ1-4; 8 bases match TRBD1. The V segment lost 5 bases and the J segment 2 bases; nucleotides outside the gene matches: 4. Germline V gives CDR1 MNHEY, CDR2 SVGAGI. This CDR3 is built from 15 residues. This chain's CDR3 is CASSRNRGTNEKLFF. The CDR3 nucleotides read TGTGCCAGCAGTCGTAACAGGGGGACTAATGAAAAACTGTTTTTT.

This clone has only a few counts. Other nucleotide sequences in the sample specify the same CDR3. The V call is TRBV28, the J call TRBJ1-1; D possibly corresponds to TRBD1 (5 bases). The CDR3 sequence is 13 residues long. Germline values: CDR1 MDHEN, CDR2 SYDVKM. V gave up 3 bases and J gave up 10 bases, with 15 bases separating them. The CDR3 spells CASSLRGGIGAFF. The DNA of the CDR3 is TGTGCCAGCAGTTTGCGGGGGGGAATTGGAGCTTTCTTT.

V is TRBV11-1 and J is TRBJ2-7; perhaps TRBD2 as D (6 bases). V was clipped by 5 bases and J by 4 bases, with 12 bases between them. The germline V gene encodes CDR1 SGHAT and CDR2 FQDESV (reference sequence). The CDR3 runs to 13 residues. The CDR3 region is CASSGDFLYEQYF. As DNA, the CDR3 is TGTGCCAGCAGCGGGGACTTCTTATACGAGCAGTACTTC. Variable domain in full (rest from reference TRBV11-1 and TRBJ2-7): EAEVAQSPRYKITEKSQAVAFWCDPISGHATLYWYRQILGQGPELLVQFQDESVVDDSQLPKDRFSAERLKGVDSTLKIQPAELGDSAMYLCASSGDFLYEQYFGPGTRLTVT.

The J gene is TRBJ2-5, the V gene TRBV4-1; D could derive from TRBD1 or TRBD2 (6 bases each). The CDR3 contains 16 residues. The V gene lost 0 bases and the J gene lost 10 bases, with 21 bases spanning the gap. Germline V gene data show CDR1 as MGHRA and CDR2 as YSYEKL. This CDR3 is CASSQDLRGLGGSQYF. The CDR3 coding sequence is TGCGCCAGCAGCCAAGATCTCCGGGGCCTAGGGGGGAGCCAGTACTTC.

The chain couples TRBV4-1 to TRBJ2-2; no firm D call. The V gene's germline CDR1 is MGHRA and CDR2 YSYEKL. V was shortened by 1 base and J by 2 bases, with 8 bases between the two germline ends. This CDR3 comprises 15 residues. CDR3 sequence reads: CASSQVPGNTGELFF. CDR3 coding DNA: TGCGCCAGCAGCCAAGTCCCGGGTAACACCGGGGAGCTGTTTTTT.

This chain uses TRBV7-3 with TRBJ1-1; D gene unclear. Trimming took off 2 bases at V and 1 base at J, with 5 bases between the two ends. The germline V gene encodes CDR1 SGHTA and CDR2 FQGTGA. The CDR3 consists of 13 residues. CDR3 coding DNA: TGTGCCAGCAGCTTACGAACGAACACTGAAGCTTTCTTT. As protein: CASSLRTNTEAFF.

The J gene is TRBJ2-7, the V gene TRBV9; TRBD2 agrees at 13 bases. This CDR3 is 15 amino acids long. With 3 bases clipped from V and 9 bases from J, the junction kept 9 bases outside the gene matches. Germline V gene data show CDR1 as SGDLS and CDR2 as YYNGEE. This CDR3 reads CASSATGTSGIPQYF. DNA of the CDR3: TGTGCCAGCAGCGCGACCGGGACTAGCGGGATTCCGCAGTACTTC.

The chain is built from TRBV6-5 and TRBJ2-1; D uncertain. V lost 5 bases to trimming and J lost 7 bases, with 6 bases between them. The CDR3 runs to 11 residues. CDR1 MNHEY and CDR2 SVGAGI come from the germline V gene. The CDR3 DNA reads TGTGCCAGCAGTATTGGGAATGAGCAGTTCTTC. It encodes CASSIGNEQFF.